This T cell receptor (beta chain) originates from a study of identical twins. The study, taken as a whole, reports: Interpretation of the results relied on cross-sectional statistical analysis and not on following the same donors. Reduced insertions were recorded for abundant cord blood beta clonotypes, with no such pattern in memory repertoires.

One entry per CDR3 protein results from TCRdb running MiXCR on the 5' RACE reads. The top ten clones hold more than 8% of a sample with a few hundred thousand distinct CDR3 sequences, roughly 10% of them seen once. In regard to this clonotype: The antigen remains undetermined.

Trimming stripped 10 bases from V and 3 bases from J, with 17 bases between. The CDR3 length is 14 residues. Germline V CDR1 and CDR2: MNHNY, SVGAGI (reference sequence). The chain joins TRBV6-6 to TRBJ2-3; D gene unclear. The sequenced sample consisted of naive T cells sorted from blood. The receptor comes from a woman in her forties or fifties in good health. CDR3: CATKQFGRTDTQYF. CDR3 nucleotides: TGTGCCACCAAACAGTTCGGGCGGACAGATACGCAGTATTTT.